Listed here are 12 T cell receptor beta chains from one sample, sequenced in a study of control samples from healthy donors and cancer patients. Clones were sequenced by immunoSEQ multiplex PCR, and TCRdb holds only the in-frame ones, with some missing. The sample consists of about 100,000 clones, 85% of them appearing once. Sequenced sample: blood. The receptors were sampled from a man aged 25-45 years in good health.

This clone was detected once. The chain joins TRBV28 to TRBJ1-4, with 8 bases aligning to TRBD1. CDR3 length equals 15 residues. V was clipped by 6 bases and J by 7 bases; unmatched bases: 10. In germline, CDR1 is MDHEN, CDR2 SYDVKM. The CDR3 DNA reads TGTGCCAGCAGCCCCGGACAGGGAGGCAGTGAAAAACTGTTTTTT. This encodes CASSPGQGGSEKLFF.

This clone was observed once. The chain links TRBV7-9 to TRBJ1-1, with TRBD1 matching over 9 bases. Germline CDR1 and CDR2: SEHNR and FQNEAQ (reference sequence). V shed 2 bases, J shed 6 bases, and the junction held 7 bases outside the gene matches. The CDR3 spans 15 residues. The CDR3 DNA sequence: TGTGCCAGCAGCTTAACCGGGACAGGGTTGGCTGAAGCTTTCTTT. It is translated as CASSLTGTGLAEAFF.

V and J are TRBV6-5 and TRBJ1-2; D may be TRBD1 (6 bases). The CDR3 runs to 14 residues. Germline V gene data show CDR1 as MNHEY and CDR2 as SVGAGI. The ends were cut back, 6 bases at V and 4 bases at J, with 15 bases in the middle. The CDR3 loop is CASSAGGQGYGYTF. The CDR3 nucleotides read TGTGCCAGCAGCGCGGGGGGGCAGGGCTATGGCTACACCTTC.

The CDR3 spells CASRFQGPGTGELFF. CDR3 coding DNA: TGCGCCAGCAGATTCCAGGGCCCCGGGACCGGGGAGCTGTTTTTT. The chain combines TRBV5-1 with TRBJ2-2; D may be TRBD1 (5 bases). Trimming removed 5 bases from V and 5 bases from J, with 16 bases in between. In germline, CDR1 is SGHRS, CDR2 YFSETQ. The CDR3 has 15 amino acids.

The CDR3 region has the DNA TGTGCCAGCAGCTTGGGGACAGGGAACACCGGGGAGCTGTTTTTT. This gives the protein CASSLGTGNTGELFF. This rearrangement joins TRBV7-3 to TRBJ2-2; 8 bases map to TRBD1. The V and J ends lost 3 bases and 1 base, in that order; junction bases with no gene match: 1. From germline, CDR1 is SGHTA and CDR2 FQGTGA. The CDR3 is 15 residues long.

The gene calls are TRBV4-2 and TRBJ1-1; TRBD1 matches at 7 bases. Germline CDR1 and CDR2: LGHNA and YNFKEQ. This CDR3 contains 15 residues. J lost 4 bases, V lost 4 bases, and 9 bases had no gene match. As DNA, the CDR3 is TGTGCCAGCAGCCCCGACCTGCAGGGGGGCACTGAAGCTTTCTTT. This gives the protein CASSPDLQGGTEAFF.

This clone was counted ten times or more. V is TRBV2 and J is TRBJ1-1; D may be TRBD1 (5 bases). Per germline, CDR1 SNHLY and CDR2 FYNNEI. With 3 bases removed from V and 6 bases from J, the gap between germline ends came to 11 bases. This CDR3 region has 13 residues. CDR3: CASSEVQAAEAFF. In DNA form, the CDR3 reads TGTGCCAGCAGTGAGGTACAGGCGGCTGAAGCTTTCTTT.

The chain is built from TRBV27 and TRBJ2-3, with a weak D call TRBD2 (6 bases). This CDR3 contains 15 residues. V lost 7 bases to trimming and J lost 2 bases, with 16 bases between them. Germline V gene lookup returns CDR1 MNHEY and CDR2 SMNVEV (reference sequence). The CDR3 DNA reads TGTGCCAGCACCATCAGACTAGGGGTCACAGATACGCAGTATTTT. Amino acid sequence: CASTIRLGVTDTQYF.

V usage is TRBV19 and J usage is TRBJ1-5; D is perhaps TRBD1 (5 bases). The CDR3 is made up of 13 amino acids. Germline CDR1 reads LNHDA; CDR2 reads SQIVND (reference sequence). V lost 8 bases and J 7 bases, leaving 15 bases between the germline ends. This chain's CDR3 is CASLMTRGQPQHF. In DNA, the CDR3 is TGTGCCAGTCTAATGACTAGGGGACAGCCCCAGCATTTT.

The chain is built from TRBV28 and TRBJ1-2; TRBD1 matches 11 bases. The junction had 10 bases not matched to a gene; V was cut back by 4 bases and J by 6 bases. CDR3 length equals 16 residues. CDR1 MDHEN and CDR2 SYDVKM come from the germline V gene. For the CDR3, the DNA is TGTGCCAGCAGTTCCCCTAATACGGACAGGGGGCATGGCTACACCTTC. As protein: CASSSPNTDRGHGYTF.

CDR3 nucleotide sequence: TGTGCCAGCTCGACAGGGATCGGCACTGAAGCTTTCTTT. Residues: CASSTGIGTEAFF. This rearrangement joins TRBV18 to TRBJ1-1, with 7 bases aligning to TRBD1. The trim removed 6 bases at V and 4 bases at J, leaving 5 bases unmatched. In germline, CDR1 is KGHSH, CDR2 LQKENI. The CDR3 runs to 13 residues.

This clone was seen a handful of times. The chain joins TRBV2 to TRBJ1-4; D perhaps matches TRBD1 (5 bases). The V gene's germline CDR1 is SNHLY and CDR2 FYNNEI. V shed 4 bases and J shed 7 bases, with 13 bases lying between them. The CDR3 consists of 14 residues. The CDR3 loop is CASSVSGFGEKLFF. As DNA, the CDR3 is TGTGCCAGCAGTGTATCAGGGTTTGGTGAAAAACTGTTTTTT.